This T cell receptor (beta chain) was recorded in a study of low-dose radiotherapy and immunotherapy resistance in tumors. Time point denoted: after trial treatment. Treatment defined: LDRT plus nivolumab, ipilimumab, low-dose cyclophosphamide and aspirin (RACIN trial). In this sample, this clonotype turned up many times. TRAV and TRBV primers primed cDNA for both TCRalpha and TCRbeta. TCRs underwent roughly 19 PCR cycles of amplification with a constant-region primer and V-primer adapter. TCRdb called the reads again in MiXCR, with one record for every CDR3 protein. Here the sample spans roughly 95,000 distinct CDR3 sequences, 20% to 25% being singletons. CDR3 length: 15 residues. V lost 8 bases and J lost 6; bases outside the gene matches: 13. In germline, CDR1 is SGHTA, CDR2 FQGNSA.

The chain employs TRBV7-2 and TRBJ2-1; 7 nucleotides match TRBD2. The TCR comes from a female donor with ovarian cancer. Sequenced here: PBMCs, sampled after low-dose radiotherapy plus immunotherapy. CDR3 residues: CASSVGGSASNEQFF. DNA for the CDR3: TGTGCCAGCTCCGTTGGCGGGAGCGCCTCCAATGAGCAGTTCTTC. Full variable domain (outside the CDR3, taken from reference TRBV7-2 and TRBJ2-1): GAGVSQSPSNKVTEKGKDVELRCDPISGHTALYWYRQSLGQGLEFLIYFQGNSAPDKSGLPSDRFSAERTGGSVSTLTIQRTQQEDSAVYLCASSVGGSASNEQFFGPGTRLTVL.